These 20 T cell receptor beta chains came from one sample sequenced in a study of T cells in localized non-small cell lung cancer. Method: immunoSEQ multiplex PCR; TCRdb's copy keeps in-frame clones and lacks some. The sample has about 3,000 clones, about 29% seen once. Sample: normal lung tissue next to the tumor, taken before any cancer treatment. These receptors were collected from a woman aged 35 to 69 with stage I lung adenocarcinoma.

This chain joins TRBV11-3 and TRBJ2-1; 7 nucleotides line up with TRBD2. Germline V gene lookup returns CDR1 SGHNT and CDR2 YENEEA. Losses at the gene ends were 4 bases for V and 8 bases for J; bases not matched to a gene: 11. The CDR3 runs to 15 residues. Written as DNA, the CDR3 is TGTGCCAGCAGCTCAGGTTTCAGCGGGATCGATGAGCAGTTCTTC. It is translated as CASSSGFSGIDEQFF.

This clone was observed a single time. The chain employs TRBV5-1 and TRBJ2-7; 9 nucleotides match TRBD2. After removal of 0 bases from V and 4 bases from J, the junction contained 2 bases not matched to a gene. Germline V CDR1 and CDR2: SGHRS, YFSETQ. This CDR3 is 14 amino acids long. As DNA, the CDR3 is TGCGCCAGCAGCTTGGCTAGCGGGGCTTACGAGCAGTACTTC. It encodes CASSLASGAYEQYF.

The chain carries TRBV11-3 and TRBJ2-7, with 10 positions matching TRBD2. This CDR3 region has 17 residues. V shed 4 bases, J shed 3 bases, and the junction held 12 bases outside the gene matches. The germline CDR1 and CDR2 sequences are SGHNT and YENEEA. The CDR3 sequence is CASSSAGAGGPYYEQYF. DNA of the CDR3: TGTGCCAGCAGCTCGGCTGGAGCGGGAGGGCCTTACTACGAGCAGTACTTC.

This clone was counted between two and nine times. V gene TRBV6-8 combines with J gene TRBJ1-1, with D perhaps TRBD1 (5 bases). V was clipped by 2 bases and J by 8 bases, with 21 bases between them. The CDR3 sequence is 16 residues long. The germline CDR1 and CDR2 sequences are MNHGY and SAAAGT. The DNA for the CDR3 is TGTGCCAGCAGTTACGGCCTATCGTTCCGCGGGGGGGAAGCTTTCTTT. It specifies CASSYGLSFRGGEAFF.

This clone has only a few counts. The chain carries TRBV14 and TRBJ2-1; D not resolved. The CDR3 is made up of 13 amino acids. Trimming took off 3 bases at V and 4 bases at J, with 7 bases between the two ends. In germline, CDR1 is SGHDN, CDR2 FVKESK. Here the CDR3 reads CASSQVRYNEQFF. In DNA, the CDR3 is TGTGCCAGCAGCCAGGTCAGATACAATGAGCAGTTCTTC.

This clone qualifies as medium-sized. In nucleotides, the CDR3 is TGTGCCAGCAGCTTAGAGAACGCCTCTGGAAACACCATATATTTT. Amino acids: CASSLENASGNTIYF. V and J are TRBV11-3 and TRBJ1-3; no clear D. Germline-derived CDR1 and CDR2 are SGHNT and YENEEA. V was clipped by 0 bases and J by 0 bases, with 6 bases between them. The CDR3 is 15 residues long.

This clone counts as medium-sized (0.01 to 0.1%). V usage is TRBV11-3 and J usage is TRBJ1-4; weak D call: TRBD1 (6 bases). The CDR3 is 16 amino acids. Germline CDR1 reads SGHNT; CDR2 reads YENEEA. V was clipped by 3 bases and J by 6 bases, with 17 bases between them. For the CDR3, the DNA is TGTGCCAGCAGCTTGGGGGCCTGGGGCGAGGATGAAAAACTGTTTTTT. The encoded protein is CASSLGAWGEDEKLFF.

The chain combines TRBV30 with TRBJ2-1; 7 positions agree with TRBD2. CDR1 and CDR2 (germline): GTSNPN, SVGIG (reference sequence). This CDR3 has 13 residues. CDR3 bases: TGTGCTGAGGAAGCGGGAAGTAGAAATGAGCAGTTCTTC. The encoded protein is CAEEAGSRNEQFF.

This clone appeared a few times. J is TRBJ2-5 and V is TRBV5-1; D might be TRBD1 (6 bases). The CDR3 runs 15 residues. The germline gives CDR1 SGHRS, CDR2 YFSETQ. V lost 3 bases and J lost 2, with 14 bases in between. The CDR3 region has the DNA TGCGCCAGCAGCTCGGGACGAGGGGGACAAGAGACCCAGTACTTC. Translated: CASSSGRGGQETQYF.

This sequence joins TRBV6-8 and TRBJ2-2; no reliable D call. V dropped 7 bases and J dropped 1 base, with 10 bases sitting between them. CDR3 length: 14 residues. Germline assignment: CDR1 MNHGY and CDR2 SAAAGT. CDR3 in amino acids: CASMNWGNTGELFF. CDR3 nucleotide sequence: TGTGCCAGCATGAACTGGGGGAACACCGGGGAGCTGTTTTTT.

This clone was detected a few times. This chain links TRBV28 with TRBJ2-5; D may match TRBD1 or TRBD2 (6 bases each). Germline V gene data show CDR1 as MDHEN and CDR2 as SYDVKM. The V and J ends lost 6 bases and 5 bases respectively, with 19 bases between them. The CDR3 has 15 amino acids. DNA of the CDR3: TGTGCCAGCAGCCGCAGGAAGGGGGGTGTGGAGACCCAGTACTTC. Its translation is CASSRRKGGVETQYF.

This sequence joins TRBV19 and TRBJ1-5; D unresolved. V shed 9 bases and J shed 4 bases, with 16 bases lying between them. CDR1 and CDR2 (germline): LNHDA, SQIVND (reference sequence). The CDR3 runs 14 residues. The CDR3 reads CASSLRKPNQPQHF. The CDR3 DNA is TGTGCCAGCTCCCTCCGGAAACCAAATCAGCCCCAGCATTTT.

By sample share, this clone is medium-sized (0.01 to 0.1%). The chain has TRBV11-3 and TRBJ1-1; unclear D gene. The ends were cut back, 5 bases at V and 6 bases at J, with 19 bases in the middle. The germline V gene has CDR1 SGHNT and CDR2 YENEEA. The CDR3 loop spans 15 amino acids. CDR3: CASSDRANSHSEAFF. DNA for the CDR3: TGTGCCAGCAGCGATAGGGCCAACTCCCACTCTGAAGCTTTCTTT.

This chain links TRBV6-8 with TRBJ2-7; D is possibly TRBD1 or TRBD2 (5 bases each). The CDR3 contains 13 residues. With 4 bases removed from V and 6 bases from J, the gap between germline ends came to 13 bases. Germline loops: CDR1 MNHGY, CDR2 SAAAGT. CDR3 in DNA: TGTGCCAGCAGTTTAGAGGGGATCGGCGAGCAGTACTTC. Its protein is CASSLEGIGEQYF.

The table lists this clone with a few counts. This sequence joins TRBV2 and TRBJ2-5; unclear D gene. The CDR3 sequence is 12 residues long. Germline V gene sequence: CDR1 SNHLY, CDR2 FYNNEI. Trimming cost V 7 bases and J 2 bases, with 8 bases left between them. CDR3 nucleotides: TGTGCCAGCAAGTTTACTCAAGAGACCCAGTACTTC. Protein product: CASKFTQETQYF.

The genes are TRBV15 and TRBJ2-5, with no clear D. CDR3 length equals 17 residues. Germline V CDR1 and CDR2: LNHNV, YYDKDF (reference sequence). V lost 0 bases and J 3 bases, leaving 17 bases between the germline ends. CDR3 DNA sequence: TGTGCCACCAGCAGAGATAGATCCTCCCGCCACGAAGAGACCCAGTACTTC. This sequence encodes CATSRDRSSRHEETQYF. Together with reference TRBV15 and TRBJ2-5, the CDR3 gives the full variable domain: DAMVIQNPRYQVTQFGKPVTLSCSQTLNHNVMYWYQQKSSQAPKLLFHYYDKDFNNEADTPDNFQSRRPNTSFCFLDIRSPGLGDTAMYLCATSRDRSSRHEETQYFGPGTRLLVL.

The genes are TRBV5-1 and TRBJ2-1; D not resolved. V was trimmed by 4 bases and J by 0 bases, leaving 11 bases between them. Germline CDR1 SGHRS, CDR2 YFSETQ. CDR3 length: 15 amino acids. CDR3 bases: TGCGCCAGCAGCACTCTGGGGAACTCCTACAATGAGCAGTTCTTC. Encoded protein: CASSTLGNSYNEQFF.

This clone rates as medium-sized. The chain carries TRBV11-3 and TRBJ2-2, with D perhaps matching TRBD2 (5 bases). The CDR3 sequence is 14 residues long. V was clipped by 5 bases and J by 7 bases, with 14 bases between them. Germline lookup yields CDR1 SGHNT and CDR2 YENEEA. The CDR3 bases are TGTGCCAGCAGCGGGCGGGTGAAGGGCGGGGAGCTGTTTTTT. Translation: CASSGRVKGGELFF.

The genes are TRBV14 and TRBJ1-1; D may be TRBD1 (5 bases). CDR1 SGHDN and CDR2 FVKESK come from the germline V gene. Between the trimmed V and J ends, which lost 2 bases and 4 bases, there was a span of 11 bases. This CDR3 is 14 amino acids long. CDR3 protein: CASSQLSQGTEAFF. In DNA, the CDR3 is TGTGCCAGCAGCCAATTATCCCAGGGCACTGAAGCTTTCTTT.

The chain employs TRBV18 and TRBJ2-6, with 10 bases lining up with TRBD1. CDR1 and CDR2 from the germline V gene are KGHSH and LQKENI. The CDR3 has 19 amino acids. V lost 6 bases, J lost 7 bases, and 18 bases stayed unmatched. The DNA of the CDR3 is TGTGCCAGCTCTTCCGGACGACAGGGGGCGGTGGGCCACGCCAACGTCCTGACTTTC. As protein: CASSSGRQGAVGHANVLTF. Using reference TRBV18 and TRBJ2-6 for the parts outside the CDR3, the full variable domain is NAGVMQNPRHLVRRRGQEARLRCSPMKGHSHVYWYRQLPEEGLKFMVYLQKENIIDESGMPKERFSAEFPKEGPSILRIQQVVRGDSAAYFCASSSGRQGAVGHANVLTFGAGSRLTVL.